Listed here is a single T cell receptor (beta chain). 13 Jbeta primers and 60 Vbeta primers were used for the PCR. Libraries were prepared by immunoSEQ multiplex PCR; TCRdb keeps only in-frame clonotypes and omits some of them. The data show 100,000 to 150,000 clones, with around three quarters seen just once and more than 2.5% held by the top ten. The source of the sample is a study of cytomegalovirus exposure and HLA in healthy donors. This clonotype was obtained from a woman aged 45-60 years in good health and CMV-seronegative. The sample was PBMCs.

CDR3 residues: CASSRPTGLNQPQHF. The CDR3 nucleotides read TGTGCCAGCAGTAGACCGACAGGTCTCAATCAGCCCCAGCATTTT. The chain uses TRBV27 and TRBJ1-5, with D maybe TRBD1 (6 bases). This CDR3 spans 15 amino acids. V gave up 5 bases and J gave up 3 bases, with 14 bases separating them. Germline V gene data show CDR1 as MNHEY and CDR2 as SMNVEV (reference sequence).